This T cell receptor (beta chain) originates from a study of T cell responses to AZD1222 COVID-19 vaccine. Points on this clone: The junction departs from germline at one end; a sequencing error may be responsible.

Method: immunoSEQ multiplex PCR; TCRdb's copy keeps in-frame clones and lacks some. The sample has 150,000 or so clones, about nine tenths seen once. The germline gives CDR1 SNHLY, CDR2 FYNNEI. The CDR3 is 12 residues long. The specimen comprised peripheral blood, sampled on day 0 of AZD1222 vaccination. This TCR came from an adult in good health. This rearrangement joins TRBV2 to TRBJ1-2; D uncertain. The CDR3 nucleotides are TGTGCCAGCAGTGAAGCGTCTTCCGGGAAACCTTTC. Protein sequence: CASSEASSGKPF.